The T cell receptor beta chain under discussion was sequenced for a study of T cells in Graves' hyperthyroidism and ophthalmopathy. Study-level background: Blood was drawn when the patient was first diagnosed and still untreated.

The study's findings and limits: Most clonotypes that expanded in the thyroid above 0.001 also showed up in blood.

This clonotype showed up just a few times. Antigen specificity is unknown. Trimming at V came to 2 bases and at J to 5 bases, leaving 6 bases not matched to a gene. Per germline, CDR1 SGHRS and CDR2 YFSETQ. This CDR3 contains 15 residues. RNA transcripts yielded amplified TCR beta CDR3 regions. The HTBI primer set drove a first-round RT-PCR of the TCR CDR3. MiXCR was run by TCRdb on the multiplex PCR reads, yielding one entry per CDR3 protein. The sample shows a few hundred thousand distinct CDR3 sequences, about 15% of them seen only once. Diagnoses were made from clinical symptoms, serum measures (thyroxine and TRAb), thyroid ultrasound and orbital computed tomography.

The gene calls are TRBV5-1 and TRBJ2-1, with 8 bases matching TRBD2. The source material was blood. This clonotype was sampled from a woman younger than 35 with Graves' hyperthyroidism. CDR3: CASSFGLARDNEQFF. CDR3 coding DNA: TGCGCCAGCAGCTTCGGACTAGCAAGGGACAATGAGCAGTTCTTC.